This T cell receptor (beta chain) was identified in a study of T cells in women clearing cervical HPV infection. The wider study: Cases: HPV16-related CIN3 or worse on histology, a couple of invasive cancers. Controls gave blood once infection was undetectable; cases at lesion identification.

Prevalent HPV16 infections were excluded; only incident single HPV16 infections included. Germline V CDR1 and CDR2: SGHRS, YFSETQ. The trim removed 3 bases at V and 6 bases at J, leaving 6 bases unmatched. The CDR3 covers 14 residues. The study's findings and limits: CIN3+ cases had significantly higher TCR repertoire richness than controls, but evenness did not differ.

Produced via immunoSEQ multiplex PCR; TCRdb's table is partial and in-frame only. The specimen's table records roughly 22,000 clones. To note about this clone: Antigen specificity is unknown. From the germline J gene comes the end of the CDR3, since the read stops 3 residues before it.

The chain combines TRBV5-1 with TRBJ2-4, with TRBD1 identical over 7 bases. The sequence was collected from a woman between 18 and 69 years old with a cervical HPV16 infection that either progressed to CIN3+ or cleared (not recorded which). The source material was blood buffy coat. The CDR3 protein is CASSSIGGGNIQYF. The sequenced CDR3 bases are TGCGCCAGCAGCTCTATAGGGGGCGGAAACATT.